The clone carrying this T cell receptor (beta chain) was found once. This entry belongs to a study of T cell responses to AZD1222 COVID-19 vaccine. Repertoires were generated with immunoSEQ multiplex PCR, while TCRdb's copy carries only in-frame clones and drops some. The sample yields 140,000 to 150,000 clones, over 80% seen once. Trimming removed 2 bases at V and 0 bases at J, with 11 bases between. Per the germline V gene, CDR1 is MNHEY and CDR2 is SMNVEV (reference sequence). The CDR3 is 16 amino acids. The clonotype originates from an adult in good health. The starting material was peripheral blood, obtained on day 0 of MenACWY control vaccination. The chain combines TRBV27 with TRBJ1-5; D might be TRBD1 (5 bases). The CDR3 DNA reads TGTGCCAGCAGTTTAAAGGGGCACAGTAGCAATCAGCCCCAGCATTTT. It is translated as CASSLKGHSSNQPQHF.